Following are 8 T cell receptor beta chains from one sample sequenced in a study of PD-L1 blockade in urothelial cancer. Sequenced by immunoSEQ multiplex PCR; TCRdb stores in-frame clones only, minus some. The sample contains about 73,000 clones, roughly 89% of which appear only once. The source material was PBMCs, sampled around atezolizumab (anti-PD-L1) treatment. These receptors came from a man in his fifties or sixties with urothelial cancer.

V and J are TRBV7-8 and TRBJ2-5, with D possibly being TRBD2 (5 bases). This CDR3 spans 17 amino acids. Germline loops: CDR1 SGHVS, CDR2 FQNEAQ. With 1 base removed from V and 0 bases from J, the gap between germline ends came to 15 bases. In nucleotides, the CDR3 is TGTGCCAGCAGCTTAGAGCGGTCAGAACTGTACCAAGAGACCCAGTACTTC. Translation gives CASSLERSELYQETQYF.

V and J are TRBV6-1 and TRBJ1-5, with 9 bases fitting TRBD1. The trim removed 7 bases at V and 4 bases at J, leaving 5 bases unmatched. The germline gives CDR1 MNHNS, CDR2 SASEGT. The CDR3 has 14 residues. CDR3 sequence reads: CASITGTGNQPQHF. In DNA form, the CDR3 reads TGTGCCAGCATCACCGGGACAGGGAATCAGCCCCAGCATTTT.

V usage is TRBV2 and J usage is TRBJ2-1; tentative D call: TRBD2 (5 bases). Trimming removed 7 bases at V and 7 bases at J, with 11 bases between. The CDR3 contains 12 residues. CDR1 is SNHLY, CDR2 FYNNEI, per germline. The CDR3 region has the DNA TGTGCCAGCACCCACGGGGAAAATGAGCAGTTCTTC. Translation gives CASTHGENEQFF.

This CDR3 reads CAINRGQGVDEQYF. The CDR3 DNA is TGTGCCATCAATAGGGGACAGGGCGTCGACGAGCAGTACTTC. V gene TRBV10-3 combines with J gene TRBJ2-7; 9 nucleotides align to TRBD1. V shed 7 bases and J 5 bases; nucleotides not matched to a gene: 9. This CDR3 is 14 amino acids long. CDR1 and CDR2 from the germline V gene are ENHRY and SYGVKD.

This clone was seen a handful of times. The rearrangement links TRBV2 to TRBJ1-1, with D tentatively TRBD1 (5 bases). This CDR3 is built from 13 residues. Trimming shortened V by 0 bases and J by 5 bases, and 7 bases separated the two germline ends. The germline V gene has CDR1 SNHLY and CDR2 FYNNEI. Here the CDR3 DNA reads TGTGCCAGCAGTGAAGCTGGGGGGACTGAAGCTTTCTTT. Translated, it gives CASSEAGGTEAFF.

The genes are TRBV2 and TRBJ1-4, with 10 bases lining up with TRBD1. In germline, CDR1 is SNHLY, CDR2 FYNNEI. V was pared by 4 bases and J by 11 bases, with 4 bases of the junction left unmatched. This CDR3 region has 13 residues. CDR3 bases: TGTGCCAGCAGTGTGGGACAGGGGCAGAAACTGTTTTTT. Protein sequence: CASSVGQGQKLFF.

The rearrangement joins TRBV19 to TRBJ2-7; TRBD1 agrees at 9 bases. The germline V gene has CDR1 LNHDA and CDR2 SQIVND (reference sequence). The CDR3 consists of 14 residues. V dropped 5 bases and J dropped 5; count of bases not matched to a gene: 7. The CDR3 region has the DNA TGTGCCAGTAGTTTAAGGACAGGGGTCCACGAGCAGTACTTC. This gives the protein CASSLRTGVHEQYF.

This chain connects TRBV9 to TRBJ2-2; maybe TRBD1 (6 bases). This CDR3 is 13 amino acids long. Germline V lookup: CDR1 SGDLS, CDR2 YYNGEE. The ends were cut back, 3 bases at V and 6 bases at J, with 9 bases in the middle. The CDR3, as DNA: TGTGCCAGCAGCGCAACAGGGTCCGGGGAGCTGTTTTTT. Amino acid sequence: CASSATGSGELFF.